The present entry profiles one T cell receptor (beta chain) with its context. The sample originates from a study of blood T cell repertoires in COVID-19. Study-level background: Sites across the United States, Italy and Spain contributed samples from acute and convalescent COVID-19.

Only in-frame clones appear in the TCRdb table, and some are missing; sequencing was by immunoSEQ multiplex PCR. Of about 310,000 clones listed, approximately 86% were seen once; the top ten hold about 2.5%. Germline V gene sequence: CDR1 MNHEY, CDR2 SMNVEV (reference sequence). The V gene end was trimmed by 6 bases and the J gene end by 8 bases; junction bases not matched to a gene: 27. CDR3 length equals 20 residues. This clonotype originated in a man between 18 and 35 years old with active or convalescent COVID-19. Sample: peripheral blood. The rearrangement uses TRBV27 and TRBJ2-7, with 11 bases lining up with TRBD2. CDR3: CASSAPRQLLASGRTLKQYF. The CDR3 nucleotides are TGTGCCAGCAGCGCCCCGAGACAGTTGTTGGCTAGCGGGAGGACCTTGAAGCAGTACTTC.